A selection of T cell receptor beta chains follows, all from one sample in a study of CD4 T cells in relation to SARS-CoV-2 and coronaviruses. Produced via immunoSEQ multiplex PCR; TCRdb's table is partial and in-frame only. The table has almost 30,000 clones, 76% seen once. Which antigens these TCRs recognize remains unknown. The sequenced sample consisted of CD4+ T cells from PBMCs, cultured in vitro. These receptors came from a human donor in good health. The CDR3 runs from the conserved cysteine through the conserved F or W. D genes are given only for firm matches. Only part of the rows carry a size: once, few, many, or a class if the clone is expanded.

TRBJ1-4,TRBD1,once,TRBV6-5,CASSYDRVSNEKLFF,TGTGCCAGCAGTTATGACAGGGTTTCTAATGAAAAACTGTTTTTT
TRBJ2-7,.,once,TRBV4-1,CASSGSWGYEQYF,TGCGCCAGCAGCGGAAGTTGGGGATACGAGCAGTACTTC
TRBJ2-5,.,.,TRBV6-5,CASSSGETQYF,TGTGCCAGCAGCAGTGGGGAGACCCAGTACTTC
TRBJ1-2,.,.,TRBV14,CASSQARDGKFNYGYTF,TGTGCCAGCAGCCAAGCAAGGGACGGTAAATTTAACTATGGCTACACCTTC
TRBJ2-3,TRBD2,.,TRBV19,CASASGGGTDTQYF,TGTGCCAGCGCTAGCGGGGGTGGGACAGATACGCAGTATTTT
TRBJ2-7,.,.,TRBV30,CAWSVGNSYEQYF,TGTGCCTGGAGTGTGGGTAACTCCTACGAGCAGTACTTC
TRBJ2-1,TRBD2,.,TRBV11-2,CASGGGTSGFNEQFF,TGTGCCAGTGGGGGGGGGACTAGCGGATTCAATGAGCAGTTCTTC
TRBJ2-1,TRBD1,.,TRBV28,CASSFLGQVNEQFF,TGTGCCAGCAGTTTCTTAGGACAGGTAAATGAGCAGTTCTTC
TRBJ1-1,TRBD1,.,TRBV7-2,CASSSAPGQGLLGGEAFF,TGTGCCAGCAGCTCCGCCCCGGGACAGGGCCTACTCGGGGGTGAAGCTTTCTTT
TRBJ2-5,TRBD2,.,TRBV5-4,CASSPSGRLQETQYF,TGTGCCAGCAGCCCTAGCGGGAGGTTACAAGAGACCCAGTACTTC
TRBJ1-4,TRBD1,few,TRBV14,CASSQAGTAIGEKLFF,TGTGCCAGCAGCCAAGCTGGGACAGCGATTGGTGAAAAACTGTTTTTT
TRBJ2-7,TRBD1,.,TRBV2,CASSGPGQGASSYEQYF,TGTGCCAGCAGTGGCCCGGGACAGGGGGCATCCTCCTACGAGCAGTACTTC
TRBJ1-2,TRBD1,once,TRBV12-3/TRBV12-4,CASSEQGSYGYTF,TGTGCCAGCAGTGAACAGGGGTCATATGGCTACACCTTC
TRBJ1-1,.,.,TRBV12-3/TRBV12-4,CASSFDENTEAFF,TGTGCCAGCAGTTTTGACGAGAACACTGAAGCTTTCTTT
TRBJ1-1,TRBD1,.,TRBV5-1,CASSLHGQDTEAFF,TGCGCCAGCAGCTTGCACGGACAGGACACTGAAGCTTTCTTT
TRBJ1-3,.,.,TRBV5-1,CASSLDGRISGNTIYF,TGCGCCAGCAGCCTAGACGGGAGAATCTCTGGAAACACCATATATTTT
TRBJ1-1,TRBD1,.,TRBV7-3,CASSLNAGQGFEAFF,TGTGCCAGCAGCTTAAACGCGGGACAGGGGTTTGAAGCTTTCTTT
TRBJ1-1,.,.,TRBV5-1,CASSSRETAGNTEAFF,TGCGCCAGCAGCTCCCGAGAGACAGCTGGGAACACTGAAGCTTTCTTT
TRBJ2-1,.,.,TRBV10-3,CAISEGQYNEQFF,TGTGCCATCAGTGAGGGACAGTACAATGAGCAGTTCTTC
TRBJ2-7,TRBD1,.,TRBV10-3,CAISRDRGPYEQYF,TGTGCCATCAGCCGGGACAGGGGGCCCTACGAGCAGTACTTC
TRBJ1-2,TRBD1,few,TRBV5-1,CASRRGQGTLQGYGYTF,TGCGCCAGCAGACGCGGACAGGGGACCCTGCAAGGCTATGGCTACACCTTC
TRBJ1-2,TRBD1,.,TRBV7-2,CANRQGGSHGYTF,TGTGCCAACCGACAGGGAGGCTCGCATGGCTACACCTTC
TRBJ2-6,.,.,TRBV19,CASSLQAARPSGANVLTF,TGTGCCAGTAGTTTACAGGCCGCACGTCCCTCTGGGGCCAACGTCCTGACTTTC
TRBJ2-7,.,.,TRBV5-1,CASSEQGYEQYF,TGCGCCAGCAGCGAACAGGGCTACGAGCAGTACTTC
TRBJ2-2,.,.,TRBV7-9,CASRFPAGELFF,TGTGCCAGCAGATTCCCGGCCGGGGAGCTGTTTTTT
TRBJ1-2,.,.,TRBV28,CASTPGFYGYTF,TGTGCCAGCACCCCGGGCTTCTATGGCTACACCTTC
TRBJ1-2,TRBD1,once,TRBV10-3,CAISESRTGGEFVGYTF,TGTGCCATCAGTGAGTCGAGAACAGGGGGCGAGTTCGTTGGCTACACCTTC
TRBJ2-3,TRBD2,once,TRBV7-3,CASSSQCLAGGDTQYF,TGTGCCAGCAGCTCCCAGTGCCTAGCGGGAGGAGATACGCAGTATTTT
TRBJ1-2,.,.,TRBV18,CASSPSGLYGYTF,TGTGCCAGCTCACCTTCCGGGCTCTATGGCTACACCTTC
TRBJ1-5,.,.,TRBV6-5,CASTRDIDNQPQHF,TGTGCCAGCACACGGGACATAGACAATCAGCCCCAGCATTTT
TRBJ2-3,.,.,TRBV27,CASSFWGGAGTDTQYF,TGTGCCAGCAGTTTTTGGGGGGGGGCGGGCACAGATACGCAGTATTTT
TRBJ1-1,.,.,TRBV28,CASPAGPGTEAFF,TGTGCCAGCCCGGCGGGGCCAGGGACTGAAGCTTTCTTT
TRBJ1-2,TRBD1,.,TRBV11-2,CASSSYRGDGYTF,TGTGCCAGCAGCTCCTACAGGGGGGATGGCTACACCTTC
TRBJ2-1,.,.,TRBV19,CASGNQGGNEQFF,TGTGCCAGTGGGAACCAGGGGGGCAATGAGCAGTTCTTC
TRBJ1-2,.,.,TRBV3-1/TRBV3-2,CASSQREGGYTF,TGTGCCAGCAGCCAAAGGGAGGGCGGCTACACCTTC
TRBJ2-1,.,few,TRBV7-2,CASSLDSTYNEQFF,TGTGCCAGCAGCTTAGACTCCACCTACAATGAGCAGTTCTTC
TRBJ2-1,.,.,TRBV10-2,CASSEGGSMRANEQFF,TGCGCCAGCAGTGAGGGTGGCTCAATGAGGGCCAATGAGCAGTTCTTC
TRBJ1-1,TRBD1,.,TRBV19,CASSIRQGNTEAFF,TGTGCCAGTAGTATAAGACAGGGTAACACTGAAGCTTTCTTT
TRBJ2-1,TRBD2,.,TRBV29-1,CSVHTGLAGVGEQFF,TGCAGCGTTCATACCGGACTAGCGGGAGTTGGTGAGCAGTTCTTC
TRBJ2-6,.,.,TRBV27,CASSLWPVSSGANVLTF,TGTGCCAGCAGTTTATGGCCCGTAAGCTCTGGGGCCAACGTCCTGACTTTC
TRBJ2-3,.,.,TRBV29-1,CSLDRLGGTDTQYF,TGCAGCTTGGACCGTCTGGGGGGCACAGATACGCAGTATTTT
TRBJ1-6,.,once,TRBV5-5,CASSLIGGLSDNSPLHF,TGTGCCAGCAGCTTGATTGGGGGCCTATCCGATAATTCACCCCTCCACTTT
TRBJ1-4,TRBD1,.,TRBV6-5,CASSSDRGGEKLFF,TGTGCCAGCAGTTCGGACAGGGGAGGCGAAAAACTGTTTTTT
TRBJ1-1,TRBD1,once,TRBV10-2,CASSSYRGRGAFF,TGCGCCAGCAGCAGTTACAGGGGGCGCGGAGCTTTCTTT
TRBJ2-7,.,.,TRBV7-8,CASSLVILASYEQYF,TGTGCCAGCAGCTTAGTGATCTTGGCATCCTACGAGCAGTACTTC
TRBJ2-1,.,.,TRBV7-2,CASSRELVSGEQFF,TGTGCCAGCAGCCGGGAACTCGTCAGCGGTGAGCAGTTCTTC
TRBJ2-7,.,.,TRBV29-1,CSVGQSAHEQYF,TGCAGCGTTGGGCAATCGGCCCACGAGCAGTACTTC